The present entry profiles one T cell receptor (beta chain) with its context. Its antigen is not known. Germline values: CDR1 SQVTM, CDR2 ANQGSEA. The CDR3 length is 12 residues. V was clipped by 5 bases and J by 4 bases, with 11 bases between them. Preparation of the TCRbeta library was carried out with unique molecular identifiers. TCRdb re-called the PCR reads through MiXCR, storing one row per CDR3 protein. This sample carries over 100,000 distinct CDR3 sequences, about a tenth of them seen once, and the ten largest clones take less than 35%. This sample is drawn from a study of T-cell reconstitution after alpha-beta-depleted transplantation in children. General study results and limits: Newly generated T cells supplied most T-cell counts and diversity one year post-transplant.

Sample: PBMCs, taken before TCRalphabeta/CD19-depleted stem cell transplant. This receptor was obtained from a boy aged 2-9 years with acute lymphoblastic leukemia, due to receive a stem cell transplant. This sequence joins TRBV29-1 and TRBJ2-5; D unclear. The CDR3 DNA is TGCAGCGTTCAACGACCCGGAGAGACCCAGTACTTC. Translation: CSVQRPGETQYF.